These T cell receptor beta chains were read from a single sample in a study of cytomegalovirus exposure and HLA in healthy donors. The assay was immunoSEQ multiplex PCR, and TCRdb's table has in-frame clones only and misses some. The sample contains tens of thousands of clones, 65% to 85% of which appear only once. Sequenced: PBMCs. These receptors were collected from a man younger than 30 in good health and CMV-seronegative. Each CDR3 is given with its conserved first and last residue. The D gene is left open where the match is weak. Clone sizes are given selectively: once, few, many, or a class where the clone is expanded.

v_call: TRBV4-3
d_call: TRBD2
j_call: TRBJ2-7
clone_size: -
cdr3_aa: CASSSGLAGGQKGQYF
cdr3_nt: TGCGCCAGCAGTTCCGGACTAGCGGGAGGGCAAAAAGGGCAGTACTTC

v_call: TRBV4-1
d_call: -
j_call: TRBJ1-1
clone_size: -
cdr3_aa: CASSHSEVNTEAFF
cdr3_nt: TGCGCCAGCAGCCACAGTGAGGTGAACACTGAAGCTTTCTTT

v_call: TRBV2
d_call: -
j_call: TRBJ2-1
clone_size: few
cdr3_aa: CASTTGRANEQFF
cdr3_nt: TGTGCCAGCACTACGGGCAGGGCTAATGAGCAGTTCTTC

v_call: TRBV7-8
d_call: -
j_call: TRBJ2-6
clone_size: few
cdr3_aa: CASSSPGFVLTF
cdr3_nt: TGTGCCAGCAGCTCACCAGGGTTCGTCCTGACTTTC

v_call: TRBV6-1
d_call: -
j_call: TRBJ1-5
clone_size: many
cdr3_aa: CASSDRISGQPQHF
cdr3_nt: TGTGCCAGCAGTGATCGCATATCAGGGCAGCCCCAGCATTTT

v_call: TRBV6-5
d_call: -
j_call: TRBJ2-5
clone_size: -
cdr3_aa: CASRPDQETQYF
cdr3_nt: TGTGCCAGCAGACCAGACCAAGAGACCCAGTACTTC

v_call: TRBV7-3
d_call: TRBD2
j_call: TRBJ2-7
clone_size: once
cdr3_aa: CASSLSPTSGGGEQYF
cdr3_nt: TGTGCCAGCAGCTTATCCCCGACTAGCGGGGGGGGAGAGCAGTACTTC

v_call: TRBV6-6
d_call: -
j_call: TRBJ1-5
clone_size: -
cdr3_aa: CASSRQQPQHF
cdr3_nt: TGTGCCAGCAGTAGACAGCAGCCCCAGCATTTT

v_call: TRBV29-1
d_call: TRBD1
j_call: TRBJ1-2
clone_size: -
cdr3_aa: CSVGTGTGDYGYTF
cdr3_nt: TGCAGCGTTGGGACGGGTACAGGGGACTATGGCTACACCTTC

v_call: TRBV19
d_call: -
j_call: TRBJ1-2
clone_size: few
cdr3_aa: CATTLAGAYGYTF
cdr3_nt: TGTGCCACTACACTTGCGGGTGCATATGGCTACACCTTC

v_call: TRBV18
d_call: -
j_call: TRBJ2-1
clone_size: -
cdr3_aa: CASSPAKGGEQFF
cdr3_nt: TGTGCCAGCTCACCGGCCAAGGGAGGTGAGCAGTTCTTC

v_call: TRBV9
d_call: -
j_call: TRBJ1-1
clone_size: -
cdr3_aa: CASSEDIGNTEAFF
cdr3_nt: TGTGCCAGCAGCGAGGACATAGGGAACACTGAAGCTTTCTTT

v_call: TRBV6-4
d_call: -
j_call: TRBJ2-2
clone_size: -
cdr3_aa: CASSDSTRHTGELFF
cdr3_nt: TGTGCCAGCAGTGACTCGACTAGACACACCGGGGAGCTGTTTTTT

v_call: TRBV4-1
d_call: TRBD2
j_call: TRBJ2-7
clone_size: -
cdr3_aa: CASSQVGTSVSSYEQYF
cdr3_nt: TGCGCCAGCAGCCAAGTGGGGACTAGCGTCAGCTCCTACGAGCAGTACTTC

v_call: TRBV5-1
d_call: TRBD1
j_call: TRBJ1-2
clone_size: -
cdr3_aa: CASSSDPHRGPYGYTF
cdr3_nt: TGCGCCAGCAGCTCGGATCCCCACAGGGGGCCCTATGGCTACACCTTC

v_call: TRBV19
d_call: TRBD2
j_call: TRBJ2-3
clone_size: few
cdr3_aa: CASRGTSASTDTQYF
cdr3_nt: TGTGCCAGTAGGGGGACTAGCGCCAGCACAGATACGCAGTATTTT

v_call: TRBV27
d_call: -
j_call: TRBJ2-1
clone_size: -
cdr3_aa: CASSLLSRSNEQFF
cdr3_nt: TGTGCCAGCAGTTTATTATCGAGGTCCAATGAGCAGTTCTTC

v_call: TRBV2
d_call: TRBD1
j_call: TRBJ2-1
clone_size: -
cdr3_aa: CASGTGVYNEQFF
cdr3_nt: TGTGCCAGCGGGACAGGTGTGTACAATGAGCAGTTCTTC

v_call: TRBV5-1
d_call: -
j_call: TRBJ2-6
clone_size: -
cdr3_aa: CASSLQEPGANVLTF
cdr3_nt: TGCGCCAGCAGCTTGCAGGAACCTGGGGCCAACGTCCTGACTTTC

v_call: TRBV25-1
d_call: -
j_call: TRBJ1-6
clone_size: few
cdr3_aa: CASSAQGHQGGRSPLHF
cdr3_nt: TGTGCCAGCAGTGCTCAAGGCCACCAGGGAGGAAGATCACCCCTCCACTTT

v_call: TRBV6-6
d_call: -
j_call: TRBJ1-1
clone_size: few
cdr3_aa: CASSSRDSKKSAFF
cdr3_nt: TGTGCCAGCAGTTCCCGGGACTCAAAAAAGTCAGCTTTCTTT

v_call: TRBV2
d_call: -
j_call: TRBJ1-1
clone_size: -
cdr3_aa: CASSEALGAFF
cdr3_nt: TGTGCCAGCAGTGAAGCGCTAGGAGCTTTCTTT

v_call: TRBV5-6
d_call: TRBD1
j_call: TRBJ1-2
clone_size: -
cdr3_aa: CASSLVRQGGGYTF
cdr3_nt: TGTGCCAGCAGCTTGGTCCGACAGGGCGGCGGCTACACCTTC

v_call: TRBV19
d_call: -
j_call: TRBJ1-4
clone_size: -
cdr3_aa: CASSIGGQREGKLFF
cdr3_nt: TGTGCCAGTAGTATAGGGGGACAACGCGAGGGAAAACTGTTTTTT

v_call: TRBV18
d_call: TRBD2
j_call: TRBJ2-1
clone_size: -
cdr3_aa: CASSPPRLAGNEQFF
cdr3_nt: TGTGCCAGCTCACCACCCAGACTAGCGGGTAATGAGCAGTTCTTC

v_call: TRBV27
d_call: TRBD1
j_call: TRBJ1-4
clone_size: few
cdr3_aa: CASSSGQSNEKLFF
cdr3_nt: TGTGCCAGCAGTTCGGGACAGTCAAATGAAAAACTGTTTTTT

v_call: TRBV4-2
d_call: TRBD2
j_call: TRBJ2-1
clone_size: once
cdr3_aa: CASSQQIAGAAGFGSYNEQFF
cdr3_nt: TGTGCCAGCAGCCAACAGATAGCGGGGGCCGCGGGGTTCGGCTCCTACAATGAGCAGTTCTTC

v_call: TRBV4-2
d_call: TRBD2
j_call: TRBJ2-2
clone_size: -
cdr3_aa: CASSQEVLAAGELFF
cdr3_nt: TGTGCCAGCAGCCAAGAGGTACTAGCGGCCGGGGAGCTGTTTTTT

v_call: TRBV18
d_call: TRBD2
j_call: TRBJ2-1
clone_size: -
cdr3_aa: CASSLSPLAGPYNEQFF
cdr3_nt: TGTGCCAGCTCACTATCTCCACTAGCGGGCCCCTACAATGAGCAGTTCTTC

v_call: TRBV30
d_call: -
j_call: TRBJ2-1
clone_size: -
cdr3_aa: CAWSVRERMYYNEQFF
cdr3_nt: TGTGCCTGGAGTGTACGGGAGCGGATGTACTACAATGAGCAGTTCTTC

v_call: TRBV6-4
d_call: -
j_call: TRBJ2-7
clone_size: -
cdr3_aa: CASSPGSELEQYF
cdr3_nt: TGTGCCAGCAGTCCGGGGAGTGAGTTGGAGCAGTACTTC

v_call: TRBV5-1
d_call: TRBD1
j_call: TRBJ1-1
clone_size: -
cdr3_aa: CASSPGQGISLNTEAFF
cdr3_nt: TGCGCCAGCAGCCCCGGACAGGGAATCTCCCTGAACACTGAAGCTTTCTTT

v_call: TRBV25-1
d_call: -
j_call: TRBJ2-7
clone_size: -
cdr3_aa: CASTAGVGGYEQYF
cdr3_nt: TGTGCCAGCACTGCAGGCGTCGGAGGCTACGAGCAGTACTTC

v_call: TRBV5-1
d_call: TRBD1
j_call: TRBJ1-1
clone_size: once
cdr3_aa: CASRKQGAGNTEAFF
cdr3_nt: TGCGCCAGCAGGAAGCAGGGGGCCGGGAACACTGAAGCTTTCTTT

v_call: TRBV12-5
d_call: TRBD2
j_call: TRBJ2-3
clone_size: -
cdr3_aa: CASAAGGRIDTQYF
cdr3_nt: TGTGCTAGTGCCGCGGGAGGGCGGATAGATACGCAGTATTTT

v_call: TRBV29-1
d_call: -
j_call: TRBJ1-1
clone_size: few
cdr3_aa: CSVRRLNTEAFF
cdr3_nt: TGCAGCGTTCGGAGATTGAACACTGAAGCTTTCTTT

v_call: TRBV5-4
d_call: TRBD2
j_call: TRBJ2-1
clone_size: once
cdr3_aa: CASSSRLADNEQFF
cdr3_nt: TGTGCCAGCAGCTCTAGACTAGCGGACAATGAGCAGTTCTTC

v_call: TRBV9
d_call: TRBD1
j_call: TRBJ2-5
clone_size: -
cdr3_aa: CASSVLRGTGEETQYF
cdr3_nt: TGTGCCAGCAGCGTCCTCCGCGGGACAGGGGAAGAGACCCAGTACTTC

v_call: TRBV29-1
d_call: -
j_call: TRBJ1-5
clone_size: -
cdr3_aa: CSVGQGGNQPQHF
cdr3_nt: TGCAGCGTTGGTCAGGGTGGCAATCAGCCCCAGCATTTT

v_call: TRBV5-1
d_call: TRBD1
j_call: TRBJ2-7
clone_size: -
cdr3_aa: CASSWGTGARGEQYF
cdr3_nt: TGCGCCAGCAGCTGGGGAACAGGGGCGAGGGGCGAGCAGTACTTC

v_call: TRBV10-3
d_call: TRBD1
j_call: TRBJ2-1
clone_size: -
cdr3_aa: CAIRGDRGDYYNEQFF
cdr3_nt: TGTGCCATCAGGGGGGACAGGGGAGATTACTACAATGAGCAATTCTTC

v_call: TRBV4-2
d_call: -
j_call: TRBJ2-5
clone_size: -
cdr3_aa: CASSPTTGNQETQYF
cdr3_nt: TGTGCCAGCAGCCCAACCACCGGGAACCAAGAGACCCAGTACTTC

v_call: TRBV7-9
d_call: -
j_call: TRBJ2-3
clone_size: -
cdr3_aa: CASSPSAGWNTDTQYF
cdr3_nt: TGTGCCAGCAGCCCCTCGGCGGGGTGGAACACAGATACGCAGTATTTT

v_call: TRBV6-1
d_call: TRBD1
j_call: TRBJ2-7
clone_size: -
cdr3_aa: CASSAGTGGYEQYF
cdr3_nt: TGTGCCAGCAGTGCCGGGACAGGGGGCTACGAGCAGTACTTC

v_call: TRBV6-1
d_call: -
j_call: TRBJ1-5
clone_size: -
cdr3_aa: CATSPNQPQHF
cdr3_nt: TGTGCCACCTCCCCCAATCAGCCCCAGCATTTT

v_call: TRBV9
d_call: TRBD1
j_call: TRBJ1-4
clone_size: -
cdr3_aa: CASSVAQGDTEKLFF
cdr3_nt: TGTGCCAGCAGCGTAGCTCAGGGGGACACTGAAAAACTGTTTTTT

v_call: TRBV7-9
d_call: -
j_call: TRBJ2-1
clone_size: once
cdr3_aa: CASSLLQGGEQFF
cdr3_nt: TGTGCCAGCAGCTTACTCCAGGGAGGCGAGCAGTTCTTC

v_call: TRBV5-4
d_call: -
j_call: TRBJ2-7
clone_size: -
cdr3_aa: CASSFQSAYEQYF
cdr3_nt: TGTGCCAGCAGCTTCCAGTCCGCCTACGAGCAGTACTTC

v_call: TRBV28
d_call: -
j_call: TRBJ2-7
clone_size: -
cdr3_aa: CASTKVVALREQYF
cdr3_nt: TGTGCCAGCACCAAGGTGGTAGCATTACGCGAGCAGTACTTC

v_call: TRBV7-9
d_call: -
j_call: TRBJ2-5
clone_size: -
cdr3_aa: CASSFLSVEETQYF
cdr3_nt: TGTGCCAGCAGCTTTCTGTCAGTTGAAGAGACCCAGTACTTC

v_call: TRBV9
d_call: TRBD2
j_call: TRBJ2-2
clone_size: -
cdr3_aa: CASSASLAANTGELFF
cdr3_nt: TGTGCCAGCAGCGCCTCGCTAGCGGCTAACACCGGGGAGCTGTTTTTT